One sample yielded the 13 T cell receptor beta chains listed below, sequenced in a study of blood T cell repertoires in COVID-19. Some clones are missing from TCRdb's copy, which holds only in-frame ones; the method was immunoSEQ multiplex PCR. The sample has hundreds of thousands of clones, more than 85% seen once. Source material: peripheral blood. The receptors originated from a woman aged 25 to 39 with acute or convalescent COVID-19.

The CDR3 sequence: CASSQVLGASSTDTQYF. The CDR3 DNA reads as TGTGCCAGCAGCCAAGTTTTAGGGGCCTCGAGCACAGATACGCAGTATTTT. The chain is built from TRBV4-2 and TRBJ2-3; D is possibly TRBD1 (5 bases). Germline V lookup: CDR1 LGHNA, CDR2 YNFKEQ. The CDR3 runs to 17 residues. The V and J ends lost 1 base and 0 bases respectively, with 14 bases between them.

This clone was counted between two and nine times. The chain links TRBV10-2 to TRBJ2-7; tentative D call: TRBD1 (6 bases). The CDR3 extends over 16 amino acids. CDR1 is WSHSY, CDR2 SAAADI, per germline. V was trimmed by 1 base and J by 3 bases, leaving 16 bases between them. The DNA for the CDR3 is TGCGCCAGCAGTGAGTGGAAAGGACAGCCAAACTACGAGCAGTACTTC. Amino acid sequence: CASSEWKGQPNYEQYF.

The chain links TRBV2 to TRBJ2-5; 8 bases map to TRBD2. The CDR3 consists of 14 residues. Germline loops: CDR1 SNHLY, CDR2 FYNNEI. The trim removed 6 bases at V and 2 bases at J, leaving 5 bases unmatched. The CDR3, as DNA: TGTGCCAGCAGCTCGACTAGCGCTCAAGAGACCCAGTACTTC. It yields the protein CASSSTSAQETQYF.

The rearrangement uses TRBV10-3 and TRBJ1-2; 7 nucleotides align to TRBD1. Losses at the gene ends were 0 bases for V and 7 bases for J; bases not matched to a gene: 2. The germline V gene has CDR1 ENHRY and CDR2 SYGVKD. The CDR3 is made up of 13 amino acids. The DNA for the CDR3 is TGTGCCATCAGTGAGTCTCCAGGGGGTGGCTACACCTTC. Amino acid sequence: CAISESPGGGYTF.

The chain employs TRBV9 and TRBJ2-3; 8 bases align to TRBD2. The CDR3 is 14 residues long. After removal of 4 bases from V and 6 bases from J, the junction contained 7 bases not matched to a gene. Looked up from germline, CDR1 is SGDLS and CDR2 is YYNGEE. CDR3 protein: CASSFTSGVDTQYF. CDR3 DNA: TGTGCCAGCAGCTTTACTAGCGGTGTGGATACGCAGTATTTT.

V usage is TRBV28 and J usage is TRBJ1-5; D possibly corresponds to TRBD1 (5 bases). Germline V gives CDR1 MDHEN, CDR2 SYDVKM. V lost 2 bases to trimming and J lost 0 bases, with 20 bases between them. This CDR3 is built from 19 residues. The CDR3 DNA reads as TGTGCCAGCAGTTTAGGGCCCGACAGACAAGTACGTAGCAATCAGCCCCAGCATTTT. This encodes CASSLGPDRQVRSNQPQHF.

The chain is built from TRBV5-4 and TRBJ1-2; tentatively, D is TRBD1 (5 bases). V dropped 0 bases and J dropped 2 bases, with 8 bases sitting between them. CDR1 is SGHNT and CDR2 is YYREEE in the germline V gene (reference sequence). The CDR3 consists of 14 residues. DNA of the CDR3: TGTGCCAGCAGCTTGGCAGGGCTCAACTATGGCTACACCTTC. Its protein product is CASSLAGLNYGYTF.

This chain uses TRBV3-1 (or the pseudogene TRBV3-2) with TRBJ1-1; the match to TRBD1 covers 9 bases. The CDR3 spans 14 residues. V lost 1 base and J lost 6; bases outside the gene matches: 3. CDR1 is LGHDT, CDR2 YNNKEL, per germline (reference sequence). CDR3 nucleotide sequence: TGTGCCAGCAGCCAAGTGGGGACAGGGTCTGAAGCTTTCTTT. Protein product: CASSQVGTGSEAFF.

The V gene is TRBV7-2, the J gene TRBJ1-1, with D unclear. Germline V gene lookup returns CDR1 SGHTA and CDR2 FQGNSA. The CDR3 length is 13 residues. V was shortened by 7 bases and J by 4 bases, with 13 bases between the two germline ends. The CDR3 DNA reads TGTGCCAGCACTGTTTGGGCGAGCACTGAAGCTTTCTTT. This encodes CASTVWASTEAFF.

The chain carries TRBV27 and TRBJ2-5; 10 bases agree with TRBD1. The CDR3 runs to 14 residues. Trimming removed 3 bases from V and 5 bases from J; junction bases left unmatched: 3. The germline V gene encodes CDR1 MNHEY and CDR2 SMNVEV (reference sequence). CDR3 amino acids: CASSLGQGYETQYF. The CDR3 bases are TGTGCCAGCAGTTTGGGACAGGGGTATGAGACCCAGTACTTC.

CDR3 loop: CASSPQGTYGYTF. As DNA, the CDR3 is TGTGCCAGCAGTCCCCAGGGCACTTATGGCTACACCTTC. This chain links TRBV27 with TRBJ1-2, with D perhaps matching TRBD1 (5 bases). Trimming removed 5 bases from V and 5 bases from J, with 12 bases in between. Germline CDR1 and CDR2: MNHEY and SMNVEV (reference sequence). The CDR3 length is 13 residues.

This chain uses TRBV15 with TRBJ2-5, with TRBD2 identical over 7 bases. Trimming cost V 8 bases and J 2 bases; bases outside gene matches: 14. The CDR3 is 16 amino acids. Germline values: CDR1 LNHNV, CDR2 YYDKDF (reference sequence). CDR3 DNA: TGTGCCACCGCCAGCGGGACCTTAGCGGTGCAAGAGACCCAGTACTTC. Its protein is CATASGTLAVQETQYF.

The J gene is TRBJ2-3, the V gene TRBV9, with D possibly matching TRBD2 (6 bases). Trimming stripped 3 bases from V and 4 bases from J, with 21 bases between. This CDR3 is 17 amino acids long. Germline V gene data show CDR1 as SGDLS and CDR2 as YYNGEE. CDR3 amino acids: CASSGDRGKRGADTQYF. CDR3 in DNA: TGTGCCAGCAGCGGCGACCGGGGGAAGAGGGGTGCAGATACGCAGTATTTT.